One sample yielded the 8 T cell receptor beta chains listed below, sequenced in a study of cytomegalovirus exposure and HLA in healthy donors. A multiplex PCR was run with 60 Vbeta primers and 13 Jbeta primers. Here immunoSEQ multiplex PCR was the method, and the copy in TCRdb shows in-frame clones only, minus some. The sample has roughly 100,000 clones; approximately 73% are singletons. The sequencing sample was made of PBMCs. All receptors derive from a man between 40 and 49 years old in good health and CMV-seronegative.

This clone occurred once. V usage is TRBV7-2 and J usage is TRBJ2-3; 11 bases map to TRBD2. Germline V gives CDR1 SGHTA, CDR2 FQGNSA. V lost 5 bases to trimming and J lost 0 bases; unmatched junction nucleotides: 7. This CDR3 comprises 17 residues. The CDR3, as DNA: TGTGCCAGCAGCACCACTAGCGGGGGCTCTAGCACAGATACGCAGTATTTT. Translated, it gives CASSTTSGGSSTDTQYF.

The chain carries TRBV4-3 and TRBJ2-1; the match to TRBD1 covers 8 bases. V shed 5 bases and J 2 bases; nucleotides not matched to a gene: 8. The germline CDR1 and CDR2 sequences are LGHNA and YSLEER. CDR3 length: 16 amino acids. The CDR3 here is CASSARRDRTYNEQFF. The CDR3 region has the DNA TGCGCCAGCAGCGCCCGCCGGGACAGGACCTACAATGAGCAGTTCTTC.

J is TRBJ2-3 and V is TRBV6-5; possible D gene TRBD1, 6 bases. The CDR3 is made up of 15 amino acids. Trimming took off 0 bases at V and 4 bases at J, with 11 bases between the two ends. Germline V gene sequence: CDR1 MNHEY, CDR2 SVGAGI. Here the CDR3 DNA reads TGTGCCAGCAGTTACTCCGGGACATCCGCAGATACGCAGTATTTT. Translating gives CASSYSGTSADTQYF.

The CDR3 sequence: CSVGGGNQPQHF. CDR3 nucleotides: TGCAGCGTTGGGGGGGGCAATCAGCCCCAGCATTTT. The rearrangement uses TRBV29-1 and TRBJ1-5; weak D call: TRBD1 (5 bases). V lost 4 bases and J lost 2, with 6 bases in between. This CDR3 is built from 12 residues. CDR1 SQVTM and CDR2 ANQGSEA come from the germline V gene. The whole variable domain, filled in from reference TRBV29-1 and TRBJ1-5, reads SAVISQKPSRDICQRGTSLTIQCQVDSQVTMMFWYRQQPGQSLTLIATANQGSEATYESGFVIDKFPISRPNLTFSTLTVSNMSPEDSSIYLCSVGGGNQPQHFGDGTRLSIL.

V and J are TRBV28 and TRBJ2-1, with 8 nucleotides matching TRBD2. V shed 3 bases and J 2 bases; nucleotides not matched to a gene: 15. The CDR3 is made up of 19 amino acids. Germline loops: CDR1 MDHEN, CDR2 SYDVKM. CDR3 protein: CASSLSGGPVWAPYNEQFF. DNA of the CDR3: TGTGCCAGCAGTTTGTCGGGGGGGCCAGTCTGGGCCCCCTACAATGAGCAGTTCTTC.

The chain joins TRBV28 to TRBJ1-1; D not resolved. Trimming shortened V by 5 bases and J by 11 bases, and 15 bases separated the two germline ends. CDR3 size: 12 residues. Germline CDR1 MDHEN, CDR2 SYDVKM. CDR3 DNA: TGTGCCAGCAGTCCCTTTAGTGACGGGGCTTTCTTT. Amino acid sequence: CASSPFSDGAFF. The complete variable domain, with remaining parts taken from reference TRBV28 and TRBJ1-1, reads DVKVTQSSRYLVKRTGEKVFLECVQDMDHENMFWYRQDPGLGLRLIYFSYDVKMKEKGDIPEGYSVSREKKERFSLILESASTNQTSMYLCASSPFSDGAFFGQGTRLTVV.

The sample holds one count of this clone. The chain is built from TRBV4-1 and TRBJ2-7, with D uncertain. V lost 0 bases and J 1 base, leaving 10 bases between the germline ends. CDR3 length: 15 residues. Germline-derived CDR1 and CDR2 are MGHRA and YSYEKL. The CDR3 here is CASSQESRPSYEQYF. DNA for the CDR3: TGCGCCAGCAGCCAAGAGTCGAGGCCTTCCTACGAGCAGTACTTC.

This clone was recorded once. The rearrangement uses TRBV7-6 and TRBJ1-5; 7 positions match TRBD1. After removal of 1 base from V and 5 bases from J, the junction contained 5 bases not matched to a gene. This CDR3 comprises 15 residues. Germline CDR1 SGHVS, CDR2 FNYEAQ. CDR3 sequence: CASSLGTGAHQPQHF. CDR3 DNA sequence: TGTGCCAGCAGCTTAGGCACAGGGGCCCATCAGCCCCAGCATTTT. Looking up the rest from reference TRBV7-6 and TRBJ1-5 gives the full variable domain: GAGVSQSPRYKVTKRGQDVALRCDPISGHVSLYWYRQALGQGPEFLTYFNYEAQQDKSGLPNDRFSAERPEGSISTLTIQRTEQRDSAMYRCASSLGTGAHQPQHFGDGTRLSIL.